This T cell receptor beta chain was identified during a study of cytomegalovirus exposure and HLA in healthy donors. Concerning this clone: Its cognate antigen is unknown. A junction boundary mismatches the germline segment, possibly from a read error.

The PCR was carried out with 60 Vbeta primers and 13 Jbeta primers. Only in-frame clones appear in the TCRdb table, and some are missing; sequencing was by immunoSEQ multiplex PCR. The data show around 120,000 clones, with around 83% seen just once and 2% to 3% held by the top ten. General study findings and limits: Donors belonging to an Asian-associated ancestry cluster reportedly showed fewer N-insertions in productive TCRs than the approximately 670-donor mean, according to what a later analysis found. The study recorded 160 or so TCR beta chains that were cytomegalovirus-associated. CMV serostatus was the sole immune exposure data available. The study dropped some indistinguishable V segments, TRBV6-2 and TRBV6-3 among them.

The CDR3 consists of 19 residues. Per the germline V gene, CDR1 is SNHLY and CDR2 is FYNNEI. The chain has TRBV2 and TRBJ2-4, with 7 nucleotides matching TRBD1. The TCR was taken from a man in his fifties in good health and CMV-seronegative. Sequenced material: PBMCs. This CDR3 is CASTERDSRSSMFENIQYF. CDR3 bases: TGTGCCAGCACTGAACGGGACAGCCGTTCGAGCATGTTCGAAAACATTCAGTACTTC. The full variable domain, completed using reference TRBV2 and TRBJ2-4, is EPEVTQTPSHQVTQMGQEVILRCVPISNHLYFYWYRQILGQKVEFLVSFYNNEISEKSEIFDDQFSVERPDGSNFTLKIRSTKLEDSAMYFCASTERDSRSSMFENIQYFGAGTRLSVL.